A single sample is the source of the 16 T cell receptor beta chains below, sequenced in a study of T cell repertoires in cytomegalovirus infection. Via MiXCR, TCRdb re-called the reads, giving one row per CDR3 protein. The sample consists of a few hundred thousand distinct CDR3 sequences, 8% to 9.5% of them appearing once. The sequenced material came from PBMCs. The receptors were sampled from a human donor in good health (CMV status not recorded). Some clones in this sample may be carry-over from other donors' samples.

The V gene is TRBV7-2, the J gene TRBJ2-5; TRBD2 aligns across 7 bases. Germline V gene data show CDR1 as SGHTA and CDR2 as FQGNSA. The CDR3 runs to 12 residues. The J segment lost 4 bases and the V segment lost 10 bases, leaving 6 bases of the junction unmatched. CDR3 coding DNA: TGTGCCATCGTGGGGGGGGTAGAGACCCAGTACTTC. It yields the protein CAIVGGVETQYF. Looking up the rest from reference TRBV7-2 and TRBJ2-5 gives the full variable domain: GAGVSQSPSNKVTEKGKDVELRCDPISGHTALYWYRQSLGQGLEFLIYFQGNSAPDKSGLPSDRFSAERTGGSVSTLTIQRTQQEDSAVYLCAIVGGVETQYFGPGTRLLVL.

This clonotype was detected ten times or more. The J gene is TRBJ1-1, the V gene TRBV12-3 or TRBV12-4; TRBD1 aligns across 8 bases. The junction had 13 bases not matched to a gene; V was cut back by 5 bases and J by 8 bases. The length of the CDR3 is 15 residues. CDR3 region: CASSRTGTGKTEAFF. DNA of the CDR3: TGTGCCAGCAGTAGGACCGGGACAGGCAAAACGGAAGCTTTCTTT.

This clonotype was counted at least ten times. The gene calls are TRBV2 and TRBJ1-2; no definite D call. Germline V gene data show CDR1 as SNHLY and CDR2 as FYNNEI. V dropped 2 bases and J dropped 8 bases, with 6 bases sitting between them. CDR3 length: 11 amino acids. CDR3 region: CASSEQGGYTF. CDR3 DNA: TGTGCCAGCAGTGAACAAGGCGGCTACACCTTC.

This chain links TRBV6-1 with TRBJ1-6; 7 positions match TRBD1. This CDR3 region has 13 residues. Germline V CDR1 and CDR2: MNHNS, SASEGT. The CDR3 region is CANQDRMGSPLHF. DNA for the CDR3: TGTGCGAACCAGGACAGGATGGGGTCACCCCTCCACTTT.

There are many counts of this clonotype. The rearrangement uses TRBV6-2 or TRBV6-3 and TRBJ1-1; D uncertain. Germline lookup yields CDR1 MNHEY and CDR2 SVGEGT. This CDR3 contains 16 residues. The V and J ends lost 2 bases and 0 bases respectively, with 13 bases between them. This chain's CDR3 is CASSYTAVIMNTEAFF. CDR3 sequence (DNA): TGTGCCAGCAGTTACACGGCAGTTATTATGAACACTGAAGCTTTCTTT.

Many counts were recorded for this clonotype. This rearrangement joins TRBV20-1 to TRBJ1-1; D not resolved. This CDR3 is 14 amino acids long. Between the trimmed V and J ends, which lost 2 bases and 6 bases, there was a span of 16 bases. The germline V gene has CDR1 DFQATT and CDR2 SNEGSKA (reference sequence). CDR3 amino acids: CSARRVSGLPEAFF. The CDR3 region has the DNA TGCAGTGCTAGACGAGTTAGCGGCCTCCCTGAAGCTTTCTTT.

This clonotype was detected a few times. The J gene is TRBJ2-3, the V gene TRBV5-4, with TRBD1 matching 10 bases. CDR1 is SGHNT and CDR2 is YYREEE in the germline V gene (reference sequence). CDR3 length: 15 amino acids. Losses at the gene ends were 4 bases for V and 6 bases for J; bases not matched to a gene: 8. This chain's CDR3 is CASSAGQGRADTQYF. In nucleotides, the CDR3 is TGTGCCAGCAGCGCGGGACAGGGGAGAGCCGATACGCAGTATTTT.

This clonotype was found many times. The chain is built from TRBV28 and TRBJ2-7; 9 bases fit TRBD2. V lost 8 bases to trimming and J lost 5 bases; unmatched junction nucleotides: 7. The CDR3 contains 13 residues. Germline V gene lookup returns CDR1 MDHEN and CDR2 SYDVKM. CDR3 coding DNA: TGTGCCAGCCGGCGGGGGGGCTTCCACGAGCAGTACTTC. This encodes CASRRGGFHEQYF.

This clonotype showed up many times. CDR3 loop: CASSLRGMANTF. The CDR3 nucleotides read TGTGCCAGCAGCTTACGGGGGATGGCAAACACCTTC. The chain carries TRBV7-2 and TRBJ1-2; possible D gene TRBD1, 5 bases. Germline V gives CDR1 SGHTA, CDR2 FQGNSA. This CDR3 has 12 amino acids. V was shortened by 2 bases and J by 12 bases, with 13 bases between the two germline ends.

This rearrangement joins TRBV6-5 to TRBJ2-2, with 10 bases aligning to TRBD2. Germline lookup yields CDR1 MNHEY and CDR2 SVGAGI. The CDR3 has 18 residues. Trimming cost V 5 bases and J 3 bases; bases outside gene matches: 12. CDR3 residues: CASSKEGGTSAYTGELFF. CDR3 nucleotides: TGTGCCAGCAGTAAAGAGGGGGGGACTAGCGCATACACCGGGGAGCTGTTTTTT.

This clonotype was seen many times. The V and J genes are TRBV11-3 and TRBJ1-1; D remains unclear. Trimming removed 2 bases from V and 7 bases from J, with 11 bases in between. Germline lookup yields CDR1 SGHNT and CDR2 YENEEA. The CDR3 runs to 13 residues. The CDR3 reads CASSLFQAGEAFF. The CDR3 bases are TGTGCCAGCAGCTTATTCCAGGCAGGTGAAGCTTTCTTT.

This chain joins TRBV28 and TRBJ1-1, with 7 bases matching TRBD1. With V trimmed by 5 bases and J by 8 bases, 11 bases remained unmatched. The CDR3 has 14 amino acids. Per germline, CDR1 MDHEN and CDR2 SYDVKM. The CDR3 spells CASSPQGPTGEAFF. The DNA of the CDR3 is TGTGCCAGCAGTCCACAGGGGCCCACGGGGGAAGCTTTCTTT.

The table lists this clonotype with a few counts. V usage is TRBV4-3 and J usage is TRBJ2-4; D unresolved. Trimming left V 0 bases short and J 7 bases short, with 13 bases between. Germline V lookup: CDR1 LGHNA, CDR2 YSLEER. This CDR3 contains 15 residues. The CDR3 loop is CASSQDSLVGNIQYF. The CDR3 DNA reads TGCGCCAGCAGCCAAGATTCCTTAGTGGGGAACATTCAGTACTTC.

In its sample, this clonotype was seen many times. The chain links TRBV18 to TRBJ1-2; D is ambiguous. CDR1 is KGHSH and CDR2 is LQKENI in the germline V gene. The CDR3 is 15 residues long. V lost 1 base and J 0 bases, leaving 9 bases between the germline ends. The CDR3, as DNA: TGTGCCAGCTCACCACGTCAGTCAACTAACTATGGCTACACCTTC. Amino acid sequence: CASSPRQSTNYGYTF.

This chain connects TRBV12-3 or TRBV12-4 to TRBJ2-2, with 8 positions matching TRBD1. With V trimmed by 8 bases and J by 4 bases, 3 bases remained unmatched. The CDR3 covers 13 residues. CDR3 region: CASGQGITGELFF. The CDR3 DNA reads TGTGCCAGCGGACAGGGTATCACCGGGGAGCTGTTTTTT.

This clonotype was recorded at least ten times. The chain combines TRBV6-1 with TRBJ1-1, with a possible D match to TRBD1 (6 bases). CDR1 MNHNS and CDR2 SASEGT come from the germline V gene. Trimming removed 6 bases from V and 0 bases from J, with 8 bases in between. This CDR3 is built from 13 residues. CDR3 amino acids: CASRGQLNTEAFF. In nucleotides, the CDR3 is TGTGCCAGCAGAGGACAGCTGAACACTGAAGCTTTCTTT.